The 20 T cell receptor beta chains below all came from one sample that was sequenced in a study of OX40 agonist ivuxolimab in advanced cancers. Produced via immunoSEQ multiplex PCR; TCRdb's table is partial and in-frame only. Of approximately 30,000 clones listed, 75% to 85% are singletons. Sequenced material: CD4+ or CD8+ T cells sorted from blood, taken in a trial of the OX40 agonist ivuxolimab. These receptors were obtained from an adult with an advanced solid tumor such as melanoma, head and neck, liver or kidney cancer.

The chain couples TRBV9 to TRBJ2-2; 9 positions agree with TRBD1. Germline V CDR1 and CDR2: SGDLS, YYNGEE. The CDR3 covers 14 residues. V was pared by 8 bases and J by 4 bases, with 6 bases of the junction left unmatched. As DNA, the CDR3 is TGTGCCAGTACCTGGACAGGGGTCACCGGGGAGCTGTTTTTT. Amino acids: CASTWTGVTGELFF.

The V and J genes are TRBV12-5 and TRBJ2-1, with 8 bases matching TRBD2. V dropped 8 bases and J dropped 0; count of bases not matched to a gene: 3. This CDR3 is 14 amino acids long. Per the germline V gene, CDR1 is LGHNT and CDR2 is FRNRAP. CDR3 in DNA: TGTGCTAGTCTCGGGACTAGCTCCTACAATGAGCAGTTCTTC. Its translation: CASLGTSSYNEQFF.

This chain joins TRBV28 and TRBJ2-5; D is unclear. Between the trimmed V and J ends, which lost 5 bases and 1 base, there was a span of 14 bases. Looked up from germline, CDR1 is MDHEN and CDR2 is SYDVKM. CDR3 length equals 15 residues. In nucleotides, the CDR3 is TGTGCCAGCAGTAACCTTGTCGGCAGCCAAGAGACCCAGTACTTC. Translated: CASSNLVGSQETQYF.

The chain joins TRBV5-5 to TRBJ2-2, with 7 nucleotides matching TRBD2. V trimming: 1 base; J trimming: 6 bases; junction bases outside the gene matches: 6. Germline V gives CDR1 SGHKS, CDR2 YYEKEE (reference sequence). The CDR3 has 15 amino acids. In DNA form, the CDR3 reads TGTGCCAGCAGCTTGCGACTAGCCCTTCCCGGGGAGCTGTTTTTT. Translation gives CASSLRLALPGELFF.

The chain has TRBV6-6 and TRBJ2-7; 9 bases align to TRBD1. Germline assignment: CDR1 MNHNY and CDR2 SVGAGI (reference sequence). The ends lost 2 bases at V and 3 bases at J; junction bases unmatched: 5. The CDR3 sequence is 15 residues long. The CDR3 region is CASSYPGTGLYEQYF. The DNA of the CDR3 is TGTGCCAGCAGTTACCCCGGGACAGGGCTCTACGAGCAGTACTTC.

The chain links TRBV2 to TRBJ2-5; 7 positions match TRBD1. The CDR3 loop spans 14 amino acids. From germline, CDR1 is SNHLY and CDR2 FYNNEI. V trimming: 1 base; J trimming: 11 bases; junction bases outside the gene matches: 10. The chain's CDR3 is CASSEGRGSDEQYF. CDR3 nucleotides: TGTGCCAGCAGTGAAGGCAGGGGGAGTGATGAGCAGTACTTC.

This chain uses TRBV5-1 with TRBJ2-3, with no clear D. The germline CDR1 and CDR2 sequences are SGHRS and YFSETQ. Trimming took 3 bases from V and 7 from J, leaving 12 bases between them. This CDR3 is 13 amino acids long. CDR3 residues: CASSSRVEYTQYF. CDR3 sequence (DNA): TGCGCCAGCAGCTCGCGAGTGGAATATACGCAGTATTTT.

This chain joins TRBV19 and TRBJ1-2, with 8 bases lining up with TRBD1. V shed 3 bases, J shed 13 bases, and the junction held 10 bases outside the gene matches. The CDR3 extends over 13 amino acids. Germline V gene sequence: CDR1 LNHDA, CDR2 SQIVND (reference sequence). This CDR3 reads CASSMARGQLCTF. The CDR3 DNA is TGTGCCAGTAGTATGGCCAGGGGGCAACTTTGCACCTTC.

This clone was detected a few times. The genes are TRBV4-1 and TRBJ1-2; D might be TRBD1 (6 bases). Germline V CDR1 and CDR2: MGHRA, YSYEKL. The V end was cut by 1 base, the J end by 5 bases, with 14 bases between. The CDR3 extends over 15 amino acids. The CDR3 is CASSQVWGARYGYTF. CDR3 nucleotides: TGCGCCAGCAGCCAAGTTTGGGGGGCGCGGTATGGCTACACCTTC.

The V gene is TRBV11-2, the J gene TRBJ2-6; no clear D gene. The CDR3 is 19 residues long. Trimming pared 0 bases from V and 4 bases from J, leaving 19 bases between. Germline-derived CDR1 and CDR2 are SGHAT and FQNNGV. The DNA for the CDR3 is TGTGCCAGCAGCTTAGAGGGATTCGCTGGGTGGTCCGGGGCCAACGTCCTGACTTTC. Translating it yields CASSLEGFAGWSGANVLTF. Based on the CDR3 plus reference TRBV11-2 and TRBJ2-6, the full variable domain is EAGVAQSPRYKIIEKRQSVAFWCNPISGHATLYWYQQILGQGPKLLIQFQNNGVVDDSQLPKDRFSAERLKGVDSTLKIQPAKLEDSAVYLCASSLEGFAGWSGANVLTFGAGSRLTVL.

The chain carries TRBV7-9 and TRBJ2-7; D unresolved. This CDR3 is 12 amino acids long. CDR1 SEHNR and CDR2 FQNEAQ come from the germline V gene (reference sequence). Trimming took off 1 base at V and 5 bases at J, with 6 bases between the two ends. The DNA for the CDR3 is TGTGCCAGCAGCTTAGAGTCGCACGAGCAGTACTTC. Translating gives CASSLESHEQYF.

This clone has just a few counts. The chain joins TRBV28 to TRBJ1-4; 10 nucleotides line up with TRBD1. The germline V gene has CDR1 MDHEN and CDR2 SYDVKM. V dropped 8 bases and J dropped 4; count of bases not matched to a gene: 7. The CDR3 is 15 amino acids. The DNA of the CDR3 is TGTGCCAGCGTTGGACAGGGGGAATATAATGAAAAACTGTTTTTT. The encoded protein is CASVGQGEYNEKLFF.

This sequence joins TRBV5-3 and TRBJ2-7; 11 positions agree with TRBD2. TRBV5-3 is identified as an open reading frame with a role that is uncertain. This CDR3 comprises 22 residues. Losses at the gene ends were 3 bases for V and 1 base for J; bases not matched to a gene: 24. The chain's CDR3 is CARSSRGGRLAGKLGWSYEQYF. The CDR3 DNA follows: TGTGCCAGAAGCTCGAGAGGGGGGCGACTAGCGGGAAAATTGGGGTGGTCCTACGAGCAGTACTTC.

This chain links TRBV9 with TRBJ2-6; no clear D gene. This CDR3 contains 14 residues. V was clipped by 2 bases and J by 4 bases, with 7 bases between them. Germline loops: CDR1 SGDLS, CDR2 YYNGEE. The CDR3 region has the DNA TGTGCCAGCAGCGTCACACTGGGGGCCAACGTCCTGACTTTC. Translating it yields CASSVTLGANVLTF.

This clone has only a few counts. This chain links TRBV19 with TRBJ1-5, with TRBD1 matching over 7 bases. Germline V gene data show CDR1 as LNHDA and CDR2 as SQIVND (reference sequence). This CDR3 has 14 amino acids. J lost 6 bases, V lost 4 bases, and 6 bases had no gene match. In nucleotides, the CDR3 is TGTGCCAGTAGTACAGGGGGGAGATCTCAGCCCCAGCATTTT. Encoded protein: CASSTGGRSQPQHF.

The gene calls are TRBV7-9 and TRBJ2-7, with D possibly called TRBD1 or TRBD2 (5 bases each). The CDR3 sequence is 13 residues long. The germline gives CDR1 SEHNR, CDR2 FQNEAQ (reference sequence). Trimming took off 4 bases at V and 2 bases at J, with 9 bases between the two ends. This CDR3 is CASSSGRAYEQYF. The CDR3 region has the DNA TGTGCCAGCAGCTCGGGACGGGCCTACGAGCAGTACTTC. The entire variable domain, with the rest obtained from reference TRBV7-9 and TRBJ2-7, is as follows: DTGVSQNPRHKITKRGQNVTFRCDPISEHNRLYWYRQTLGQGPEFLTYFQNEAQLEKSRLLSDRFSAERPKGSFSTLEIQRTEQGDSAMYLCASSSGRAYEQYFGPGTRLTVT.

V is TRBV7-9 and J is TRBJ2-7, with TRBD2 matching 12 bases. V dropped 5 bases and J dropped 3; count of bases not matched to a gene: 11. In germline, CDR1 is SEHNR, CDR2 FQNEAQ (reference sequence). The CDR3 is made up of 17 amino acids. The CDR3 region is CASSPSSSGRADYEQYF. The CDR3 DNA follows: TGTGCCAGCAGCCCATCTTCTAGCGGGAGGGCCGACTACGAGCAGTACTTC.

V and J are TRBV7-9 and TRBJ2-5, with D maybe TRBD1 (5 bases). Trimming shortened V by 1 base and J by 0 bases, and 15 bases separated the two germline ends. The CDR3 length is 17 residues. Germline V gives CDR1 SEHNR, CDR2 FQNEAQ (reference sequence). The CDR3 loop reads CASSLVRAIPHQETQYF. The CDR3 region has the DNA TGTGCCAGCAGCTTAGTCAGGGCTATCCCCCACCAAGAGACCCAGTACTTC.

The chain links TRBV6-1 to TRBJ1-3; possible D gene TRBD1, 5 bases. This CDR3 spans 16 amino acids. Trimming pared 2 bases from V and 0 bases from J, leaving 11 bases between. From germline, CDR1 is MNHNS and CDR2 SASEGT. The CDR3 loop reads CASSEWGQGSGNTIYF. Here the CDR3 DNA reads TGTGCCAGCAGTGAATGGGGCCAGGGCTCTGGAAACACCATATATTTT.

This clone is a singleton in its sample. The CDR3 DNA sequence: TGTGCCACCAGCGGGGACAGGGGTGGCGCAGATACGCAGTATTTT. Residues: CATSGDRGGADTQYF. J is TRBJ2-3 and V is TRBV15; 10 bases are shared with TRBD1. This CDR3 is built from 15 residues. The germline gives CDR1 LNHNV, CDR2 YYDKDF (reference sequence). Germline trimming cut 5 bases from V and 4 bases from J; bases unmatched to any gene: 6.